Listed below are T cell receptor beta chains from one sample, sequenced in a study of PD-L1 blockade in urothelial cancer. Libraries were prepared by immunoSEQ multiplex PCR; TCRdb keeps only in-frame clonotypes and omits some of them. The sample contains approximately 47,000 clones, approximately 85% of which appear only once. The sequences come from PBMCs, collected around atezolizumab (anti-PD-L1) treatment. The receptors were sampled from a man aged 50-60 years with urothelial cancer. The CDR3 runs from the conserved cysteine through the conserved F or W. Each record gives: clone size, J gene, V gene, D gene, CDR3 protein, CDR3 DNA. D genes are given only for firm matches. Only part of the rows carry a size: once, few, many, or a class if the clone is expanded.

clone_size: NA; j_call: TRBJ2-5; v_call: TRBV7-8; d_call: TRBD1; cdr3_aa: CASSMSGQGMGETQYF; cdr3_nt: TGTGCCAGCAGCATGTCGGGACAGGGGATGGGAGAGACCCAGTACTTC
clone_size: NA; j_call: TRBJ2-7; v_call: TRBV4-1; d_call: TRBD2; cdr3_aa: CASSQVGGDEQYF; cdr3_nt: TGCGCCAGCAGCCAGGTGGGAGGGGACGAGCAGTACTTC
clone_size: NA; j_call: TRBJ1-2; v_call: TRBV19; d_call: TRBD1; cdr3_aa: CASTRGQGGYGYTF; cdr3_nt: TGTGCCAGTACCAGGGGACAGGGGGGCTATGGCTACACCTTC
clone_size: once; j_call: TRBJ1-5; v_call: TRBV7-9; d_call: TRBD1; cdr3_aa: CASSAGQFSNQPQHF; cdr3_nt: TGTGCCAGCAGCGCGGGACAGTTTAGCAATCAGCCCCAGCATTTT
clone_size: NA; j_call: TRBJ1-1; v_call: TRBV7-9; d_call: TRBD1; cdr3_aa: CASSLQGGNTEAFF; cdr3_nt: TGTGCCAGCAGCCTACAGGGGGGGAACACTGAAGCTTTCTTT
clone_size: NA; j_call: TRBJ1-4; v_call: TRBV9; d_call: TRBD1; cdr3_aa: CASSVGQGGEKLFF; cdr3_nt: TGTGCCAGCAGCGTAGGGCAGGGGGGCGAAAAACTGTTTTTT
clone_size: NA; j_call: TRBJ2-1; v_call: TRBV12-5; d_call: NA; cdr3_aa: CASGFALNNEQFF; cdr3_nt: TGTGCTAGTGGTTTCGCGCTGAACAATGAGCAGTTCTTC
clone_size: NA; j_call: TRBJ1-4; v_call: TRBV19; d_call: NA; cdr3_aa: CASSQVPNEKLFF; cdr3_nt: TGTGCCAGTAGTCAGGTCCCTAATGAAAAACTGTTTTTT
clone_size: NA; j_call: TRBJ1-1; v_call: TRBV19; d_call: NA; cdr3_aa: CASSIMRAAAEAFF; cdr3_nt: TGTGCCAGTAGTATTATGAGGGCCGCGGCTGAAGCTTTCTTT
clone_size: few; j_call: TRBJ1-6; v_call: TRBV7-9; d_call: TRBD1; cdr3_aa: CASSSRDRQPLHF; cdr3_nt: TGTGCCAGCAGCTCTCGGGACAGACAACCCCTCCACTTT
clone_size: NA; j_call: TRBJ1-2; v_call: TRBV6-1; d_call: TRBD1; cdr3_aa: CASQQGAQDYGYTF; cdr3_nt: TGTGCCAGCCAACAGGGGGCGCAGGACTATGGCTACACCTTC
clone_size: NA; j_call: TRBJ2-3; v_call: TRBV29-1; d_call: NA; cdr3_aa: CSVPSGPSTDTQYF; cdr3_nt: TGCAGCGTCCCGAGCGGGCCCTCCACAGATACGCAGTATTTT
clone_size: once; j_call: TRBJ1-5; v_call: TRBV11-2; d_call: TRBD1; cdr3_aa: CASSSWDREDQPQHF; cdr3_nt: TGTGCCAGCAGCTCCTGGGACAGGGAAGACCAGCCCCAGCATTTT
clone_size: NA; j_call: TRBJ2-7; v_call: TRBV5-1; d_call: NA; cdr3_aa: CASSLEQQYEQYF; cdr3_nt: TGCGCCAGCAGCTTGGAACAGCAATACGAGCAGTACTTC
clone_size: few; j_call: TRBJ2-1; v_call: TRBV6-5; d_call: NA; cdr3_aa: CASSYGGINEQFF; cdr3_nt: TGTGCCAGCAGTTACGGGGGCATCAATGAGCAGTTCTTC
clone_size: NA; j_call: TRBJ2-3; v_call: TRBV5-1; d_call: NA; cdr3_aa: CASRVEASTDTQYF; cdr3_nt: TGCGCCAGCAGGGTGGAGGCTAGCACAGATACGCAGTATTTT
clone_size: NA; j_call: TRBJ1-4; v_call: TRBV6-5; d_call: TRBD1; cdr3_aa: CASSYGDRDEKLFF; cdr3_nt: TGTGCCAGCAGTTACGGGGACAGGGATGAAAAACTGTTTTTT
clone_size: NA; j_call: TRBJ2-7; v_call: TRBV27; d_call: NA; cdr3_aa: CASSFRTGSMYEQYF; cdr3_nt: TGTGCCAGCAGTTTCCGGACCGGGAGTATGTACGAGCAGTACTTC
clone_size: once; j_call: TRBJ1-1; v_call: TRBV13; d_call: TRBD1; cdr3_aa: CASSLVDRGSEAFF; cdr3_nt: TGTGCCAGCAGCTTAGTGGACAGGGGTTCCGAAGCTTTCTTT
clone_size: NA; j_call: TRBJ1-5; v_call: TRBV19; d_call: TRBD1; cdr3_aa: CASSIQGGNQPQHF; cdr3_nt: TGTGCCAGTAGTATCCAGGGGGGCAATCAGCCCCAGCATTTT
clone_size: few; j_call: TRBJ1-1; v_call: TRBV2; d_call: TRBD1; cdr3_aa: CASSVRGLGTEAFF; cdr3_nt: TGTGCCAGCAGTGTCAGGGGGTTGGGAACTGAAGCTTTCTTT
clone_size: NA; j_call: TRBJ1-1; v_call: TRBV14; d_call: TRBD1; cdr3_aa: CASSPYLDRAEAFF; cdr3_nt: TGTGCCAGCAGCCCCTACTTGGACAGGGCTGAAGCTTTCTTT
clone_size: NA; j_call: TRBJ2-3; v_call: TRBV29-1; d_call: TRBD2; cdr3_aa: CSVRTSAGYSDTQYF; cdr3_nt: TGCAGCGTAAGGACTAGCGCGGGATATTCAGATACGCAGTATTTT
clone_size: once; j_call: TRBJ2-2; v_call: TRBV2; d_call: TRBD1; cdr3_aa: CASSDWNGQGTGELFF; cdr3_nt: TGTGCCAGCAGTGATTGGAATGGACAGGGAACCGGGGAGCTGTTTTTT
clone_size: NA; j_call: TRBJ1-1; v_call: TRBV6-1; d_call: NA; cdr3_aa: CASSQVLNTEAFF; cdr3_nt: TGTGCCAGCAGTCAGGTCCTGAACACTGAAGCTTTCTTT
clone_size: NA; j_call: TRBJ2-7; v_call: TRBV11-2; d_call: TRBD2; cdr3_aa: CASSLSWGGSRNEQYF; cdr3_nt: TGTGCCAGCAGCTTATCTTGGGGCGGGAGTCGGAACGAGCAGTACTTC
clone_size: NA; j_call: TRBJ1-1; v_call: TRBV5-5; d_call: TRBD1; cdr3_aa: CASSLRGRGAFF; cdr3_nt: TGTGCCAGCAGCTTGAGGGGGCGCGGAGCTTTCTTT
clone_size: NA; j_call: TRBJ1-5; v_call: TRBV5-6; d_call: TRBD1; cdr3_aa: CASSTIRDRGQSNQPQHF; cdr3_nt: TGTGCCAGCAGTACTATCCGGGACAGGGGGCAGAGCAATCAGCCCCAGCATTTT
clone_size: NA; j_call: TRBJ2-2; v_call: TRBV5-1; d_call: NA; cdr3_aa: CASSLPSQGSGELFF; cdr3_nt: TGCGCCAGCAGCTTACCGTCCCAGGGGTCCGGGGAGCTGTTTTTT
clone_size: NA; j_call: TRBJ2-1; v_call: TRBV9; d_call: TRBD2; cdr3_aa: CASTVGGGPAYNEQFF; cdr3_nt: TGTGCCAGCACGGTCGGGGGGGGCCCGGCCTACAATGAGCAGTTCTTC
clone_size: NA; j_call: TRBJ2-6; v_call: TRBV7-9; d_call: NA; cdr3_aa: CASSLTRGSGANVLTF; cdr3_nt: TGTGCCAGCAGCCTCACACGGGGATCTGGGGCCAACGTCCTGACTTTC
clone_size: few; j_call: TRBJ2-7; v_call: TRBV5-4; d_call: TRBD1; cdr3_aa: CASSFGQGQYEQYF; cdr3_nt: TGTGCCAGCAGCTTTGGACAGGGCCAGTACGAGCAGTACTTC
clone_size: NA; j_call: TRBJ2-3; v_call: TRBV19; d_call: TRBD2; cdr3_aa: CASSILSGRSDTQYF; cdr3_nt: TGTGCCAGTAGTATACTGAGCGGGAGGTCAGATACGCAGTATTTT
clone_size: NA; j_call: TRBJ2-1; v_call: TRBV11-2; d_call: TRBD2; cdr3_aa: CASSPPLSGGGNEQFF; cdr3_nt: TGTGCCAGCAGCCCACCATTAAGCGGGGGAGGCAATGAGCAGTTCTTC
clone_size: NA; j_call: TRBJ1-5; v_call: TRBV7-3; d_call: NA; cdr3_aa: CASSSDNNQPQHF; cdr3_nt: TGTGCCAGCAGCTCAGACAACAATCAGCCCCAGCATTTT
clone_size: NA; j_call: TRBJ2-2; v_call: TRBV5-8; d_call: TRBD1; cdr3_aa: CASSLYRGQNTGELFF; cdr3_nt: TGTGCCAGCAGCTTGTACAGGGGCCAGAACACCGGGGAGCTGTTTTTT
clone_size: few; j_call: TRBJ1-5; v_call: TRBV15; d_call: TRBD1; cdr3_aa: CATSGAVGQGGGNQPQHF; cdr3_nt: TGTGCCACCAGCGGGGCCGTAGGACAGGGTGGCGGCAATCAGCCCCAGCATTTT
clone_size: NA; j_call: TRBJ1-5; v_call: TRBV30; d_call: NA; cdr3_aa: CAWSPQSNQPQHF; cdr3_nt: TGTGCCTGGAGTCCACAGAGCAATCAGCCCCAGCATTTT
clone_size: NA; j_call: TRBJ1-1; v_call: TRBV5-1; d_call: NA; cdr3_aa: CASSLGPGFKRENTEAFF; cdr3_nt: TGCGCCAGCAGCTTGGGCCCTGGTTTTAAACGAGAGAACACTGAAGCTTTCTTT